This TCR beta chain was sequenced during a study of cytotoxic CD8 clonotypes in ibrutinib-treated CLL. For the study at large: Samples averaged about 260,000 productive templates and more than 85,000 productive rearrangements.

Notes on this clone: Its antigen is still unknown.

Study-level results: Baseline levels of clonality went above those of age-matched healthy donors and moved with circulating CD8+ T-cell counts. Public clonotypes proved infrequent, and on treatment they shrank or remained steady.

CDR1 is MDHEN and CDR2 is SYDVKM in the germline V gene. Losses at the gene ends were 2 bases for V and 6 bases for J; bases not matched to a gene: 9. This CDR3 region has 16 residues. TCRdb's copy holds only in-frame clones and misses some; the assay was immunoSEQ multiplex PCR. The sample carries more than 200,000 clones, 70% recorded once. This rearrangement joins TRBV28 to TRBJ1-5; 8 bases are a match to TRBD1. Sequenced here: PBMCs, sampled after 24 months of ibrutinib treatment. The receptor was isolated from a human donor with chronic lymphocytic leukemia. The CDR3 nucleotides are TGTGCCAGCAGTTTAGGGGGGTCAGGGGGCTTTCAGCCCCAGCATTTT. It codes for CASSLGGSGGFQPQHF.